This TCR beta chain was identified during a study of T cells in tuberculosis. Time point described: new active TB diagnosis, blood taken before or within 7 days of starting treatment. CDR1 SGHRS and CDR2 YFSETQ come from the germline V gene. There are 14 residues in the CDR3. V was shortened by 3 bases and J by 0 bases, with 8 bases between the two germline ends. The protocol was immunoSEQ multiplex PCR, while the TCRdb copy is restricted to in-frame clones and leaves out a portion. The sample records around 33,000 clones, over 85% being singletons. The V gene is TRBV5-1, the J gene TRBJ2-3; unclear D gene. The source is an adult with tuberculosis. This sample comprised PBMCs, obtained at tuberculosis diagnosis. The CDR3: CASSSQASTDTQYF. CDR3 coding DNA: TGCGCCAGCAGCTCCCAGGCTAGCACAGATACGCAGTATTTT.